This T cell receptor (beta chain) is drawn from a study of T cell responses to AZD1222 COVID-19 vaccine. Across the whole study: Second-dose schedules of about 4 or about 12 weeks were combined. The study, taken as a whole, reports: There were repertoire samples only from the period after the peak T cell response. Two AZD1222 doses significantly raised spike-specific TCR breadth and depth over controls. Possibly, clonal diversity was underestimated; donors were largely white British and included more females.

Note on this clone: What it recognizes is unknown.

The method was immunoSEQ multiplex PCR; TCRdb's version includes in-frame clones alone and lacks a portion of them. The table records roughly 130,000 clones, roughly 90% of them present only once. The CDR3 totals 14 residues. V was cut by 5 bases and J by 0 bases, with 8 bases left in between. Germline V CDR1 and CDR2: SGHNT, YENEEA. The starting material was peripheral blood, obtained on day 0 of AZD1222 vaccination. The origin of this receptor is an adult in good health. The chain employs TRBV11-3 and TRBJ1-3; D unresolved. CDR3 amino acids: CASSGVTSGNTIYF. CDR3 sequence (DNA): TGTGCCAGCAGCGGGGTTACCTCTGGAAACACCATATATTTT.